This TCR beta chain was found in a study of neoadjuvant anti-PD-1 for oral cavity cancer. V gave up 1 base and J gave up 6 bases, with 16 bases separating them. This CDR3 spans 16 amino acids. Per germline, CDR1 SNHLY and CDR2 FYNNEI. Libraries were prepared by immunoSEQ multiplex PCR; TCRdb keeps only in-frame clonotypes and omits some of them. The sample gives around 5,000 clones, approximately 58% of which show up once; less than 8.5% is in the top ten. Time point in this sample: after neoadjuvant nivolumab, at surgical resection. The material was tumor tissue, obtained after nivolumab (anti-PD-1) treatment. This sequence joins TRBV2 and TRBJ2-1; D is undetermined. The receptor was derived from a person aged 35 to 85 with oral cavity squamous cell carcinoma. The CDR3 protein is CASSEGAAARSNEQFF. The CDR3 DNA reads TGTGCCAGCAGTGAAGGCGCCGCGGCCCGGAGCAATGAGCAGTTCTTC.